The 19 T cell receptor beta chains below come from one sample, sequenced in a study of cytomegalovirus exposure and HLA in healthy donors. Primers: 60 Vbeta forward and 13 Jbeta reverse. Sequencing used immunoSEQ multiplex PCR; TCRdb keeps in-frame clones, though not all of them. The data show nearly 200,000 clones, with 77% seen just once and 2.1% held by the top ten. The sample consisted of PBMCs. These receptors originate from a woman in her 30s in good health and CMV-seropositive.

The chain links TRBV7-8 to TRBJ2-7; the match to TRBD2 covers 7 bases. From germline, CDR1 is SGHVS and CDR2 FQNEAQ. The CDR3 runs to 17 residues. J gave up 2 bases and V 2 bases, and 12 bases lay outside the gene matches. CDR3: CASSLPRRLAVTYEQYF. CDR3 nucleotides: TGTGCCAGCAGCTTACCGCGGAGGCTAGCGGTAACCTACGAGCAGTACTTC.

CDR3 coding DNA: TGCGCCAGCAGCCCCGGGACTAGCGGGAGTGGACCCTTTGAGCAGTTCTTC. This codes for CASSPGTSGSGPFEQFF. V gene TRBV4-1 combines with J gene TRBJ2-1; 14 nucleotides match TRBD2. CDR3 size: 17 residues. Trimming cost V 4 bases and J 9 bases; bases outside gene matches: 11. The V gene's germline CDR1 is MGHRA and CDR2 YSYEKL.

This clone occurred a few times. V usage is TRBV25-1 and J usage is TRBJ1-1; a weak D match, TRBD1 (6 bases). CDR1 and CDR2 (germline): MGHDK, SYGVNS. This CDR3 comprises 13 residues. Trimming removed 7 bases at V and 1 base at J, with 10 bases between. The CDR3 nucleotides read TGTGCCAGCACCAAGACAGGGAACACTGAAGCTTTCTTT. It specifies CASTKTGNTEAFF.

The V and J genes are TRBV28 and TRBJ1-2; weak D call: TRBD1 (6 bases). The CDR3 loop spans 13 amino acids. V was shortened by 4 bases and J by 7 bases, with 13 bases between the two germline ends. Germline lookup yields CDR1 MDHEN and CDR2 SYDVKM. CDR3 protein: CASSSPGAVGYTF. CDR3 bases: TGTGCCAGCAGTTCCCCAGGGGCGGTTGGCTACACCTTC.

The J gene is TRBJ2-1, the V gene TRBV18, with TRBD2 identical over 7 bases. V lost 2 bases and J lost 2; bases outside the gene matches: 6. Per the germline V gene, CDR1 is KGHSH and CDR2 is LQKENI. The CDR3 sequence is 16 residues long. CDR3 nucleotide sequence: TGTGCCAGCTCACCATTGCGCCTAGCGGCCTACAATGAGCAGTTCTTC. Encoded protein: CASSPLRLAAYNEQFF.

This chain joins TRBV19 and TRBJ2-2, with D maybe TRBD2 (5 bases). Germline V CDR1 and CDR2: LNHDA, SQIVND (reference sequence). Between the trimmed V and J ends, which lost 5 bases and 0 bases, there was a span of 7 bases. CDR3 length: 14 residues. In nucleotides, the CDR3 is TGTGCCAGTAGTGAGGGCGCGAACACCGGGGAGCTGTTTTTT. Translated, it gives CASSEGANTGELFF.

The gene calls are TRBV6-4 and TRBJ1-1; 8 bases map to TRBD1. The germline V gene encodes CDR1 MRHNA and CDR2 SNTAGT. V gave up 6 bases and J gave up 1 base; unmatched junction bases: 4. The CDR3 runs 14 residues. CDR3 bases: TGTGCCAGCAGAAGGGACAGGCAGAACACTGAAGCTTTCTTT. Translation gives CASRRDRQNTEAFF.

Here the CDR3 DNA reads TGTGCCAGCAGTGAAAGAGGCGGACTAGGGGGCACAGATACGCAGTATTTT. Protein sequence: CASSERGGLGGTDTQYF. The chain joins TRBV6-1 to TRBJ2-3, with 7 nucleotides matching TRBD2. The CDR3 covers 17 residues. From germline, CDR1 is MNHNS and CDR2 SASEGT. V was clipped by 2 bases and J by 1 base; unmatched bases: 9.

This sequence joins TRBV5-1 and TRBJ2-3, with 12 bases aligning to TRBD2. J gave up 9 bases and V 1 base, and 6 bases lay outside the gene matches. Per the germline V gene, CDR1 is SGHRS and CDR2 is YFSETQ. This CDR3 comprises 15 residues. CDR3 protein: CASSLQLAGGLTQYF. Here the CDR3 DNA reads TGCGCCAGCAGCTTGCAGCTAGCGGGAGGGTTAACGCAGTATTTT.

DNA of the CDR3: TGTGCCAGCAGTATAAACAGGGAACTCTCTGGAAACACCATATATTTT. This sequence encodes CASSINRELSGNTIYF. The V and J genes are TRBV27 and TRBJ1-3; D is perhaps TRBD1 (6 bases). CDR3 length equals 16 residues. The ends were cut back, 5 bases at V and 0 bases at J, with 14 bases in the middle. The germline V gene encodes CDR1 MNHEY and CDR2 SMNVEV (reference sequence).

This chain joins TRBV10-3 and TRBJ2-1; tentatively, D is TRBD2 (7 bases). Trimming pared 0 bases from V and 7 bases from J, leaving 25 bases between. Germline assignment: CDR1 ENHRY and CDR2 SYGVKD. The length of the CDR3 is 19 residues. CDR3 protein: CAISESTPGGVKGRNEQFF. CDR3 nucleotides: TGTGCCATCAGTGAGTCGACCCCGGGGGGCGTTAAGGGTCGGAATGAGCAGTTCTTC.

The chain has TRBV6-5 and TRBJ1-2; D perhaps matches TRBD1 (5 bases). The ends were cut back, 6 bases at V and 4 bases at J, with 18 bases in the middle. Per the germline V gene, CDR1 is MNHEY and CDR2 is SVGAGI. CDR3 length: 15 residues. This chain's CDR3 is CASSTLLQGGYGYTF. The CDR3 DNA reads as TGTGCCAGCAGCACCCTTCTCCAGGGAGGCTATGGCTACACCTTC.

In the case of this clone: This may be a read error, as it is one base from a much larger clone. The genes are TRBV28 and TRBJ1-5; D remains ambiguous. CDR3 size: 11 residues. V was shortened by 6 bases and J by 3 bases, with 3 bases between the two germline ends. The germline V gene has CDR1 MDHEN and CDR2 SYDVKM. In DNA form, the CDR3 reads TGTGCCAGCAGCCTCAATCAGCCCCAGCATTTT. It translates to CASSLNQPQHF. Supplemented by reference TRBV28 and TRBJ1-5, the full variable domain reads DVKVTQSSRYLVKRTGEKVFLECVQDMDHENMFWYRQDPGLGLRLIYFSYDVKMKEKGDIPEGYSVSREKKERFSLILESASTNQTSMYLCASSLNQPQHFGDGTRLSIL.

V and J are TRBV5-1 and TRBJ2-1; the D gene is possibly TRBD2 (5 bases). Germline CDR1 SGHRS, CDR2 YFSETQ. This CDR3 contains 16 residues. Trimming took off 1 base at V and 0 bases at J, with 11 bases between the two ends. The CDR3 is CASSLYSGSSYNEQFF. CDR3 DNA sequence: TGCGCCAGCAGCTTGTACAGCGGTAGCTCCTACAATGAGCAGTTCTTC.

V usage is TRBV9 and J usage is TRBJ2-6; D is unclear. The CDR3 has 15 amino acids. Germline CDR1 is SGDLS and CDR2 is YYNGEE. The V end was cut by 3 bases, the J end by 0 bases, with 7 bases between. The CDR3 nucleotides read TGTGCCAGCAGCGGACAAAACTCTGGGGCCAACGTCCTGACTTTC. Translating it yields CASSGQNSGANVLTF.

The rearrangement links TRBV5-1 to TRBJ2-7; tentative D call: TRBD2 (5 bases). The CDR3 totals 14 residues. CDR1 and CDR2 from the germline V gene are SGHRS and YFSETQ. V was pared by 4 bases and J by 0 bases, with 11 bases between. The CDR3 region is CASSMTTPSYEQYF. The DNA of the CDR3 is TGCGCCAGCAGCATGACTACCCCCTCCTACGAGCAGTACTTC.

A word on this clone: Other DNA sequences in the same sample also yield this CDR3. The rearrangement links TRBV18 to TRBJ2-7, with 11 bases identical to TRBD1. Germline V gene sequence: CDR1 KGHSH, CDR2 LQKENI. The CDR3 consists of 14 residues. V gave up 6 bases and J gave up 2 bases; unmatched junction bases: 3. The CDR3 nucleotides read TGTGCCAGCTCCCCGGGACAGGGGGCCTACGAGCAGTACTTC. Encoded protein: CASSPGQGAYEQYF.

The count of this clone is one. J is TRBJ1-1 and V is TRBV5-4; 7 bases map to TRBD1. This CDR3 is 15 amino acids long. The germline gives CDR1 SGHNT, CDR2 YYREEE (reference sequence). Trimming removed 5 bases from V and 1 base from J; junction bases left unmatched: 8. CDR3 nucleotide sequence: TGTGCCAGCAGTCCCGTAGACAGGGAGAACACTGAAGCTTTCTTT. It is translated as CASSPVDRENTEAFF. The full variable domain, with the rest looked up from reference TRBV5-4 and TRBJ1-1, is ETGVTQSPTHLIKTRGQQVTLRCSSQSGHNTVSWYQQALGQGPQFIFQYYREEENGRGNFPPRFSGLQFPNYSSELNVNALELDDSALYLCASSPVDRENTEAFFGQGTRLTVV.

This sequence joins TRBV11-3 and TRBJ2-3, with a weak D call TRBD2 (5 bases). CDR1 is SGHNT, CDR2 YENEEA, per germline. The CDR3 length is 15 residues. Trimming took off 1 base at V and 2 bases at J, with 10 bases between the two ends. The CDR3 protein is CASSLGVGDTDTQYF. CDR3 nucleotide sequence: TGTGCCAGCAGCTTAGGGGTGGGAGACACAGATACGCAGTATTTT. Combining the CDR3 with reference TRBV11-3 and TRBJ2-3 gives the whole variable domain EAGVVQSPRYKIIEKKQPVAFWCNPISGHNTLYWYLQNLGQGPELLIRYENEEAVDDSQLPKDRFSAERLKGVDSTLKIQPAELGDSAVYLCASSLGVGDTDTQYFGPGTRLTVL.